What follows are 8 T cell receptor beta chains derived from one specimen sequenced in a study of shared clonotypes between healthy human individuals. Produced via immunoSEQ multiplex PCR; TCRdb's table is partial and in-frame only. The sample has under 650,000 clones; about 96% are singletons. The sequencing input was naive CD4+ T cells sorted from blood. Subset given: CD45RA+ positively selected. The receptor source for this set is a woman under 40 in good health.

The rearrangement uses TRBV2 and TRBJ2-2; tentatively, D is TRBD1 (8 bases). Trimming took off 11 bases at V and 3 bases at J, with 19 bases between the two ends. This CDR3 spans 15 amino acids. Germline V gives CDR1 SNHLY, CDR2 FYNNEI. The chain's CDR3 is CAGSGTGVYTGELFF. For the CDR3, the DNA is TGTGCCGGAAGCGGGACAGGTGTTTACACCGGGGAGCTGTTTTTT.

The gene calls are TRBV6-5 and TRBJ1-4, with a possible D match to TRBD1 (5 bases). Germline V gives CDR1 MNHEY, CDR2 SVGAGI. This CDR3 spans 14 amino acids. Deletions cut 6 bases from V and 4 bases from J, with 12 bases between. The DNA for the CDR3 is TGTGCCAGCAGCAAGGGACGGCTTAATGAAAAACTGTTTTTT. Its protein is CASSKGRLNEKLFF.

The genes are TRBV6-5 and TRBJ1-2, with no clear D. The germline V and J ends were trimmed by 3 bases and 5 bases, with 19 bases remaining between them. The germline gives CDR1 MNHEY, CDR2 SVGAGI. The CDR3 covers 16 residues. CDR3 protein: CASSYQSRWPGYGYTF. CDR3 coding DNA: TGTGCCAGCAGTTATCAGTCGCGGTGGCCGGGGTATGGCTACACCTTC.

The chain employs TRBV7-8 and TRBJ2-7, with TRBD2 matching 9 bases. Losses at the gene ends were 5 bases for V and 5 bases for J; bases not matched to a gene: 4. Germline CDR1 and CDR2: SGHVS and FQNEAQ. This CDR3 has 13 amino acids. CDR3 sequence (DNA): TGTGCCAGCAGCCATAGCGGGAGTCACGAGCAGTACTTC. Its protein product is CASSHSGSHEQYF.

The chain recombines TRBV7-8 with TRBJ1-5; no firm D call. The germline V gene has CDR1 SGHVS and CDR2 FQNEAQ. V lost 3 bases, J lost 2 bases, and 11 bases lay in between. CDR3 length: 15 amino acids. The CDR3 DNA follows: TGTGCCAGCAGCTTGACGTGGTTGGGCAATCAGCCCCAGCATTTT. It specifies CASSLTWLGNQPQHF.

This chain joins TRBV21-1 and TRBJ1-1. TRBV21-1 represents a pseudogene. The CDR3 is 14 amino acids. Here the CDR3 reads CASRGVVGNTEAFF. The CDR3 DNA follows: TGTGCCAGCAGGGGGGTGGTCGGGAACACTGAAGCTTTCTTT.

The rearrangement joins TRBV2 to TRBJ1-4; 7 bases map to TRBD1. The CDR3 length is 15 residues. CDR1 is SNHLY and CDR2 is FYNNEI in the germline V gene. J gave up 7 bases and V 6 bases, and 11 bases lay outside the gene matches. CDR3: CASSWRQGDSEKLFF. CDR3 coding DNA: TGTGCCAGCAGCTGGAGACAGGGCGATAGTGAAAAACTGTTTTTT.

The CDR3 loop is CASSRGLILYEQYF. The DNA for the CDR3 is TGTGCCAGCAGCCGGGGACTAATCCTCTACGAGCAGTACTTC. V gene TRBV2 combines with J gene TRBJ2-7; TRBD2 matches at 7 bases. The V gene end was trimmed by 6 bases and the J gene end by 3 bases; junction bases not matched to a gene: 8. The CDR3 extends over 14 amino acids. The germline CDR1 and CDR2 sequences are SNHLY and FYNNEI.